One sample yielded the 14 T cell receptor beta chains listed below, sequenced in a study of T cell responses to AZD1222 COVID-19 vaccine. Measured with immunoSEQ multiplex PCR; TCRdb has only the in-frame clones, and not every one. Altogether about 130,000 clones are present, around 83% being singletons, with the ten largest covering 4.4%. This sample comprised peripheral blood, obtained 28 days after the second AZD1222 dose. The receptors originated from an adult who received the AZD1222 COVID-19 vaccine.

This rearrangement joins TRBV7-6 to TRBJ2-4; D may match TRBD1 or TRBD2 (6 bases each). V gave up 0 bases and J gave up 0 bases, with 18 bases separating them. CDR1 SGHVS and CDR2 FNYEAQ come from the germline V gene. The CDR3 runs 19 residues. CDR3 nucleotide sequence: TGTGCCAGCAGCTTAGCTCCGGGGGCAAGCAGGATAGCCAAAAACATTCAGTACTTC. Translated, it gives CASSLAPGASRIAKNIQYF. Drawing the rest from reference TRBV7-6 and TRBJ2-4, the complete variable domain is GAGVSQSPRYKVTKRGQDVALRCDPISGHVSLYWYRQALGQGPEFLTYFNYEAQQDKSGLPNDRFSAERPEGSISTLTIQRTEQRDSAMYRCASSLAPGASRIAKNIQYFGAGTRLSVL.

The rearrangement uses TRBV7-2 and TRBJ1-5; D possibly corresponds to TRBD1 (5 bases). This CDR3 comprises 14 residues. Germline V gene sequence: CDR1 SGHTA, CDR2 FQGNSA. The V and J ends lost 5 bases and 4 bases respectively, with 12 bases between them. The CDR3: CASSPPGPNQPQHF. The CDR3 DNA reads TGTGCCAGCAGCCCCCCGGGGCCAAATCAGCCCCAGCATTTT.

The chain recombines TRBV28 with TRBJ1-3; maybe TRBD1 (5 bases). In germline, CDR1 is MDHEN, CDR2 SYDVKM. V was cut by 5 bases and J by 1 base, with 12 bases left in between. The CDR3 spans 15 residues. The CDR3 loop reads CASSLTGGSGNTIYF. Written as DNA, the CDR3 is TGTGCCAGCAGTCTCACTGGGGGTTCTGGAAACACCATATATTTT. Drawing the rest from reference TRBV28 and TRBJ1-3, the complete variable domain is DVKVTQSSRYLVKRTGEKVFLECVQDMDHENMFWYRQDPGLGLRLIYFSYDVKMKEKGDIPEGYSVSREKKERFSLILESASTNQTSMYLCASSLTGGSGNTIYFGEGSWLTVV.

The V gene is TRBV5-8, the J gene TRBJ2-1; 10 nucleotides agree with TRBD2. Trimming took 3 bases from V and 12 from J; bases not matched to a gene: 12. Germline-derived CDR1 and CDR2 are SGHTS and YDEGEE. The CDR3 runs 15 residues. DNA for the CDR3: TGTGCCAGCAGCTACTCCGGGACTAGCGCCTCAGTGCAGTTCTTC. It encodes CASSYSGTSASVQFF.

The chain couples TRBV21-1 to TRBJ2-7. TRBV21-1 is designated a pseudogene. The CDR3 runs 16 residues. The CDR3 protein is CASSKTGAAGDHEQYF. The CDR3 DNA reads as TGTGCCAGCAGCAAAACGGGAGCAGCAGGGGACCACGAGCAGTACTTC.

The chain has TRBV19 and TRBJ1-6; tentatively, D is TRBD1 (5 bases). The germline V and J ends were trimmed by 5 bases and 4 bases, with 15 bases remaining between them. Germline V CDR1 and CDR2: LNHDA, SQIVND (reference sequence). The length of the CDR3 is 16 residues. The CDR3 region is CASSASPGAYNSPLHF. CDR3 in DNA: TGTGCCAGTAGTGCAAGCCCCGGGGCATATAATTCACCCCTCCACTTT.

This clone appeared a single time. The rearrangement links TRBV10-2 to TRBJ1-1; 10 bases line up with TRBD1. The CDR3 is made up of 16 amino acids. V dropped 3 bases and J dropped 2; count of bases not matched to a gene: 6. CDR1 is WSHSY and CDR2 is SAAADI in the germline V gene. CDR3 region: CASSERDRGVNTEAFF. The DNA for the CDR3 is TGCGCCAGCAGTGAACGGGACAGGGGCGTTAACACTGAAGCTTTCTTT.

V is TRBV5-4 and J is TRBJ2-1; TRBD1 matches 9 bases. Unmatched junction bases numbered 4, after V lost 4 bases and J lost 2 bases. Germline CDR1 SGHNT, CDR2 YYREEE (reference sequence). CDR3 length: 15 residues. The CDR3 loop reads CASSLGDRAYNEQFF. DNA for the CDR3: TGTGCCAGCAGCCTGGGGGACAGGGCCTACAATGAGCAGTTCTTC.

The V call is TRBV5-1, the J call TRBJ1-4; perhaps TRBD1 as D (5 bases). With 4 bases removed from V and 2 bases from J, the gap between germline ends came to 12 bases. This CDR3 contains 15 residues. Per the germline V gene, CDR1 is SGHRS and CDR2 is YFSETQ. CDR3 residues: CASSMGTYTNEKLFF. As DNA, the CDR3 is TGCGCCAGCAGCATGGGGACCTACACTAATGAAAAACTGTTTTTT.

The gene calls are TRBV30 and TRBJ2-7; possible D gene TRBD2, 7 bases. The CDR3 runs to 13 residues. The germline gives CDR1 GTSNPN, CDR2 SVGIG (reference sequence). V lost 2 bases and J lost 12, with 20 bases in between. In DNA form, the CDR3 reads TGTGCCTGGAGTCTTTCCTCGGGGCGGGGGCGGTACTTC. Translated: CAWSLSSGRGRYF.

The V call is TRBV5-1, the J call TRBJ1-1, with a weak D call TRBD1 (6 bases). The CDR3 extends over 14 amino acids. Germline V gives CDR1 SGHRS, CDR2 YFSETQ. With 7 bases removed from V and 1 base from J, the gap between germline ends came to 14 bases. CDR3 in amino acids: CASRQDTSNTEAFF. The CDR3 bases are TGCGCCAGCCGACAGGACACGTCGAACACTGAAGCTTTCTTT.

This chain links TRBV30 with TRBJ1-6; the D is unclear. The V end was cut by 5 bases, the J end by 5 bases, with 13 bases between. CDR1 is GTSNPN, CDR2 SVGIG, per germline (reference sequence). This CDR3 contains 14 residues. The CDR3 reads CAWGFGSDNSPLHF. CDR3 bases: TGTGCCTGGGGGTTCGGCAGCGATAATTCACCCCTCCACTTT.

The rearrangement uses TRBV5-1 and TRBJ1-1; 11 bases match TRBD1. With V trimmed by 3 bases and J by 3 bases, 1 base remained unmatched. Germline lookup yields CDR1 SGHRS and CDR2 YFSETQ. The CDR3 has 14 residues. The CDR3 bases are TGCGCCAGCAGCTGGGGACAGGGGGACACTGAAGCTTTCTTT. Translation: CASSWGQGDTEAFF.

The chain links TRBV5-6 to TRBJ1-1; D gene uncertain. Trimming cost V 0 bases and J 2 bases, with 5 bases left between them. Germline-derived CDR1 and CDR2 are SGHDT and YYEEEE. The CDR3 is 13 residues long. The DNA for the CDR3 is TGTGCCAGCAGCTTGGTGGTTAACACTGAAGCTTTCTTT. Protein: CASSLVVNTEAFF.